This T cell receptor (beta chain) appears in the sequencing data of a study of T cells in Graves' hyperthyroidism and ophthalmopathy. Findings and limits, study-wide: Ophthalmopathy, which appeared later, was predicted by the model a median about 6 months before onset.

Notes on this clonotype: The target antigen is unknown.

The definition of stable Graves' hyperthyroidism was no ophthalmopathy progression within 18 months. Subjects aged 18 to 65 presented with newly diagnosed hyperthyroidism of less than 2 months' duration. Diagnostic decisions used clinical symptoms, serum thyroxine and TRAb, thyroid ultrasound and orbital computed tomography. RNA transcripts yielded amplified TCR beta CDR3 regions. HTBI primers were the set used in a first-round RT-PCR of the TCR CDR3. In TCRdb, the multiplex PCR reads were re-called with MiXCR into one record per CDR3 protein. Counted here are about half a million distinct CDR3 sequences, 20% to 25% occurring once; the ten biggest clones make up more than 25%. This receptor was obtained from a man between 18 and 29 years old with Graves' hyperthyroidism. Sequencing was carried out using blood.

This chain's CDR3 is CASSVSRGRGELFF. Here the CDR3 DNA reads TGTGCCAGCAGCGTATCCAGGGGTCGCGGGGAGCTGTTTTTT. The chain recombines TRBV11-3 with TRBJ2-2; a possible D gene is TRBD1 (6 bases). The V gene lost 5 bases and the J gene lost 7 bases, with 14 bases spanning the gap. CDR1 is SGHNT, CDR2 YENEEA, per germline. The CDR3 totals 14 residues.